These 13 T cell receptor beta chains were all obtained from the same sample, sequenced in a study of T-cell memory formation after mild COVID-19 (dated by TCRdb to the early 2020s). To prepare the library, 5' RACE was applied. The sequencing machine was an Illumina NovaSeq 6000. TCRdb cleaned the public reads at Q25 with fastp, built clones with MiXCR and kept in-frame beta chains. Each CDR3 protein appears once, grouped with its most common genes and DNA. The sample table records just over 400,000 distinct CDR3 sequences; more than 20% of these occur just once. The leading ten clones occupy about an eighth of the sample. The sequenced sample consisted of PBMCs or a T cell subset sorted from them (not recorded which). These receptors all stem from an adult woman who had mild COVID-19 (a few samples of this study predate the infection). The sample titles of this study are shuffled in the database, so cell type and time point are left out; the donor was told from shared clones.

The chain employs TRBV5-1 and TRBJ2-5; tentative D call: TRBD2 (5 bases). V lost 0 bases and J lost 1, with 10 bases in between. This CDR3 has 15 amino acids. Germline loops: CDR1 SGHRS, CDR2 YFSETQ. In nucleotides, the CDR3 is TGCGCCAGCAGCTTGGAGGGCGGGCCCCAAGAGACCCAGTACTTC. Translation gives CASSLEGGPQETQYF.

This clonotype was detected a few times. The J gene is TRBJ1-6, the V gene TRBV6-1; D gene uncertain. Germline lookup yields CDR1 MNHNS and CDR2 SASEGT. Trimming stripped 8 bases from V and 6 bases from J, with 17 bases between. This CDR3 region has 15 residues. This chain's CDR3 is CASSGEGSGNSPLHF. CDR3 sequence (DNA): TGTGCCAGCTCCGGGGAGGGCTCGGGTAATTCACCCCTCCACTTT.

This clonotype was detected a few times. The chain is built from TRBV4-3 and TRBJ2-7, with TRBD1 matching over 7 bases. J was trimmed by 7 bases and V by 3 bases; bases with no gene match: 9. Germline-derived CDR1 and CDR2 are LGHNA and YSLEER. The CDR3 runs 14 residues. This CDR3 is CASSQEVHRGEQYF. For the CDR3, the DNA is TGCGCCAGCAGCCAGGAAGTACACAGGGGAGAGCAGTACTTC.

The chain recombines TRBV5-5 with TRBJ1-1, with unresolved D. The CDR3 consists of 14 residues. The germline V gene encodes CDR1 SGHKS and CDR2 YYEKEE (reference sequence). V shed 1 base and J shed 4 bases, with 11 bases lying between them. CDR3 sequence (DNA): TGTGCCAGCAGCTTGACGGTGCGGAGCACTGAAGCTTTCTTT. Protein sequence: CASSLTVRSTEAFF. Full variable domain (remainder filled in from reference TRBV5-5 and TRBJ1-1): DAGVTQSPTHLIKTRGQQVTLRCSPISGHKSVSWYQQVLGQGPQFIFQYYEKEERGRGNFPDRFSARQFPNYSSELNVNALLLGDSALYLCASSLTVRSTEAFFGQGTRLTVV.

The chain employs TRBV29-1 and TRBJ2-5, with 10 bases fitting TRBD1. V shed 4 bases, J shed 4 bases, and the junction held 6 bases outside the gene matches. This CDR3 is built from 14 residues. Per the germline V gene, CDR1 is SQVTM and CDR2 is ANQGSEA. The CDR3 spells CSVGDRGGGETQYF. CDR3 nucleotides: TGCAGCGTTGGGGACAGGGGAGGTGGAGAGACCCAGTACTTC. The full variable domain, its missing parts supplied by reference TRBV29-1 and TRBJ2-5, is SAVISQKPSRDICQRGTSLTIQCQVDSQVTMMFWYRQQPGQSLTLIATANQGSEATYESGFVIDKFPISRPNLTFSTLTVSNMSPEDSSIYLCSVGDRGGGETQYFGPGTRLLVL.

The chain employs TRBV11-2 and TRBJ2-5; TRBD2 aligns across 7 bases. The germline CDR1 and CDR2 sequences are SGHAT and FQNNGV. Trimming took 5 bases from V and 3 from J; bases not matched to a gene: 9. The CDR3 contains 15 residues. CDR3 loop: CASSPRDYGKETQYF. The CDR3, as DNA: TGTGCCAGCAGCCCCCGGGACTATGGGAAAGAGACCCAGTACTTC.

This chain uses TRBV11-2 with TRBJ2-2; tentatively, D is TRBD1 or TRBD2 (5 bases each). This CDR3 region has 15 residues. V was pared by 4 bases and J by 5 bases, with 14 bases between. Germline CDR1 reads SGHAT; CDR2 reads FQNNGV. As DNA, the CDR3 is TGTGCCAGCAGCTGGGACGTACTTGCGACCGGGGAGCTGTTTTTT. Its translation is CASSWDVLATGELFF.

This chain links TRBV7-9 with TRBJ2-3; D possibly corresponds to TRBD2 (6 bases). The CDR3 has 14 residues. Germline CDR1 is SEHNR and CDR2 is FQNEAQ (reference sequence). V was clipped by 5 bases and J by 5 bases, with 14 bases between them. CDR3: CASSLIAGGDTQYF. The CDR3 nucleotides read TGTGCCAGCAGCCTCATCGCCGGGGGAGATACGCAGTATTTT.

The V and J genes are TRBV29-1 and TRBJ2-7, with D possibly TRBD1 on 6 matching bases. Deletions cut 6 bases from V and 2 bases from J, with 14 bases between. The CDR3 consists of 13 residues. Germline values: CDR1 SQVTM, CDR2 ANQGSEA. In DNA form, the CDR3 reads TGCAGCGTAACGGACAGTGGGACCTACGAGCAGTACTTC. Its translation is CSVTDSGTYEQYF.

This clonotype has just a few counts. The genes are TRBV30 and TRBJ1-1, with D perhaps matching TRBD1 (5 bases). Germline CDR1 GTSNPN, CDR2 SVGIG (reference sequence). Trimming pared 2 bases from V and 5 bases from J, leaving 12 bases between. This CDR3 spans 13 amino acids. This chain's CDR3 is CAWSLGAGTEAFF. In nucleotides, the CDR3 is TGTGCCTGGAGTCTCGGTGCAGGGACTGAAGCTTTCTTT.

The CDR3 reads CASSPRETGYYNEQFF. CDR3 bases: TGCGCCAGCAGCCCGCGTGAGACAGGGTACTACAATGAGCAGTTCTTC. The J gene is TRBJ2-1, the V gene TRBV5-1, with 7 bases aligning to TRBD1. The germline V gene encodes CDR1 SGHRS and CDR2 YFSETQ. This CDR3 contains 16 residues. V was pared by 4 bases and J by 3 bases, with 10 bases of the junction left unmatched.

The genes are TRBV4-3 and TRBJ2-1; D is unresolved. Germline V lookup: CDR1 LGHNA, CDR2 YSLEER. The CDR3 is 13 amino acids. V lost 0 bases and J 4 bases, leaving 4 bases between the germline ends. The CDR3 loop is CASSQERYNEQFF. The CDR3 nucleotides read TGCGCCAGCAGCCAAGAACGGTACAATGAGCAGTTCTTC.

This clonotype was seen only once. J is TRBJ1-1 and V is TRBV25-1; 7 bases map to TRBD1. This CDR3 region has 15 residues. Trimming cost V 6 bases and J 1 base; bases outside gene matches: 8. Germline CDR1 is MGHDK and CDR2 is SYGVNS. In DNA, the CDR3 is TGTGCCAGCAGCAAGTCAGGGGGTAAGAACACTGAAGCTTTCTTT. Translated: CASSKSGGKNTEAFF.